The 2 T cell receptor beta chains given below trace back to one sample, sequenced in a study of T cell changes during pregnancy in multiple sclerosis. Measured with immunoSEQ multiplex PCR; TCRdb has only the in-frame clones, and not every one. The sample holds some 40,000 clones, 92% seen once. Sequences were derived from CD4+ T cells from peripheral blood mononuclear cells, sampled in the third trimester of pregnancy. The receptor set was obtained from a female donor with multiple sclerosis, enrolled in a pregnancy study.

This sequence joins TRBV7-9 and TRBJ2-6; 11 nucleotides line up with TRBD2. Germline V CDR1 and CDR2: SEHNR, FQNEAQ (reference sequence). J was trimmed by 13 bases and V by 4 bases; bases with no gene match: 6. CDR3 length equals 14 residues. CDR3 bases: TGTGCCAGCAGCTCCCTACTAGCGGGAGAGGTCCTGACTTTC. It specifies CASSSLLAGEVLTF.

The chain carries TRBV5-1 and TRBJ2-3; 8 bases agree with TRBD2. CDR1 SGHRS and CDR2 YFSETQ come from the germline V gene. Trimming removed 0 bases from V and 2 bases from J; junction bases left unmatched: 2. The CDR3 runs 15 residues. CDR3 in amino acids: CASSLGAGATDTQYF. The CDR3 region has the DNA TGCGCCAGCAGCTTGGGAGCGGGAGCCACAGATACGCAGTATTTT.